This is a list of T cell receptor beta chains from one sample in a study of technical replicates of blood from a few donors. Generated by immunoSEQ multiplex PCR, the TCRdb table keeps only in-frame clones and is missing some. The data show around 92,000 clones, around 96% seen once. Source material: T cells isolated from PBMCs. The receptors stem from a human donor in good health. The CDR3 runs from the conserved cysteine through the conserved F or W. The D gene is left open where the match is weak. The size of a clone is reported for some rows only, either as once, few or many, or as a class for expanded clones.

NA	NA	TRBV7-3	TRBJ1-2	TGTGCCAGCAGCTCAGGGGAAAACTATGGCTACACCTTC	CASSSGENYGYTF
NA	NA	TRBV29-1	TRBJ2-5	TGCAGCGTGAAAGACGGGGGAGAGACCCAGTACTTC	CSVKDGGETQYF
TRBD2	NA	TRBV2	TRBJ2-3	TGTGCCAGCAGGCGACTAGCGGGAGAGTTTACAGATACGCAGTATTTT	CASRRLAGEFTDTQYF
NA	NA	TRBV18	TRBJ1-3	TGTGCCAGCTCACCAGCCAGAGCGGCCTCTGGAAACACCATATATTTT	CASSPARAASGNTIYF
TRBD1	NA	TRBV2	TRBJ1-2	TGTGCCAGCAGTATCGGGACAGGGGGTGGCTACACCTTC	CASSIGTGGGYTF
TRBD2	NA	TRBV10-3	TRBJ2-7	TGTGCCATCAGTGGCGGGACTAGCGGTTACGAGCAGTACTTC	CAISGGTSGYEQYF
NA	NA	TRBV10-2	TRBJ2-2	TGCGCCAGCAGTGTTGAGACACCCGGGGAGCTGTTTTTT	CASSVETPGELFF
NA	NA	TRBV5-5	TRBJ1-1	TGTGCCAGCAGCTTGGGGCACACTGAAGCTTTCTTT	CASSLGHTEAFF
NA	NA	TRBV7-6	TRBJ1-3	TGTGCCAGCAGCCAACGAGGGCAGCCCTCTGGAAACACCATATATTTT	CASSQRGQPSGNTIYF
TRBD1	NA	TRBV7-9	TRBJ2-5	TGTGCCAGCAGCTTATGGGAAATTACCGGGACAGGGGGCCTGCCCCAGTACTTC	CASSLWEITGTGGLPQYF
NA	NA	TRBV10-3	TRBJ1-5	TGTGCCATCAGCCCAGATAGCAATCAGCCCCAGCATTTT	CAISPDSNQPQHF
NA	NA	TRBV6-5	TRBJ2-2	TGTGCCAGCGTGTCTTCCTTAGACTGGACCGGGGAGCTGTTTTTT	CASVSSLDWTGELFF
NA	NA	TRBV6-6	TRBJ2-3	TGTGCCAGCAGTCCCCGGTCAGATACGCAGTATTTT	CASSPRSDTQYF
TRBD1	NA	TRBV5-1	TRBJ1-2	TGCGCCAGCAGCTACACTCCGGGACAGGGGTTTTTAGATGGCTACACCTTC	CASSYTPGQGFLDGYTF
TRBD1	NA	TRBV7-3	TRBJ1-2	TGTGCCAGCAGCCTGCGGACAGGGGGCAACTATGGCTACACCTTC	CASSLRTGGNYGYTF
TRBD1	NA	TRBV6-1	TRBJ2-3	TGTGCCAGCAGTGGAGGGGGCCCATACACAGATACGCAGTATTTT	CASSGGGPYTDTQYF
NA	NA	TRBV9	TRBJ2-1	TGTGCCAGCAGCGTAACGTCAGGGGGGTACAATGAGCAGTTCTTC	CASSVTSGGYNEQFF
NA	NA	TRBV7-3	TRBJ2-2	TGTGCCAGCAGCCAAGCCCACAGGGTCACCGGGGAGCTGTTTTTT	CASSQAHRVTGELFF
TRBD1	NA	TRBV19	TRBJ1-6	TGTGCCAGTACCACACTGGCAGGGGGTTCTGGTTCACCCCTCCACTTT	CASTTLAGGSGSPLHF
NA	NA	TRBV9	TRBJ2-3	TGTGCCAGCAGCGTAGAAGGGCAGGAGGCAGATACGCAGTATTTT	CASSVEGQEADTQYF
TRBD2	once	TRBV6-4	TRBJ2-5	TGTGCCAGCAGCCGGACTAGCGGGAGTCAAGAGACCCAGTACTTC	CASSRTSGSQETQYF
TRBD2	NA	TRBV29-1	TRBJ2-3	TGCAGCGTCGAACTAGCGGGAGGGCCCGATACGCAGTATTTT	CSVELAGGPDTQYF
TRBD1	NA	TRBV5-6	TRBJ2-7	TGTGCCAGCAGCGGGATAGAGGGACAGAGCTCCTACGAGCAGTACTTC	CASSGIEGQSSYEQYF
TRBD2	NA	TRBV7-9	TRBJ2-1	TGTGCCAGCAGCAACCTAGCGGGAGGGTCCTACAATGAGCAGTTCTTC	CASSNLAGGSYNEQFF
TRBD2	NA	TRBV30	TRBJ2-3	TGTGCCTGGAGTCGGCGGGGGGGCACAGATACGCAGTATTTT	CAWSRRGGTDTQYF
TRBD2	NA	TRBV28	TRBJ2-5	TGTGCCAGCAGTTTGCTCCGGGAGGGCGAGACCCAGTACTTC	CASSLLREGETQYF
TRBD1	NA	TRBV27	TRBJ1-5	TGTGCCAGCAGTCCAGGGACAGGGGGGAATCAGCCCCAGCATTTT	CASSPGTGGNQPQHF
NA	NA	TRBV19	TRBJ1-2	TGTGCCAGTAGTATAGAGCGGCAGGGTACGGGCTACACCTTC	CASSIERQGTGYTF
NA	NA	TRBV4-2	TRBJ1-4	TGTGCCAGCAGCCAGGAACTTCAGGGGATTAATGAAAAACTGTTTTTT	CASSQELQGINEKLFF
NA	once	TRBV5-6	TRBJ1-1	TGTGCCAGCAGCTTGACGACCGCGGGGGGCACTGAAGCTTTCTTT	CASSLTTAGGTEAFF
NA	NA	TRBV5-8	TRBJ1-5	TGTGCCAGCAGCTTGGAGGGACATAGTAATCAGCCCCAGCATTTT	CASSLEGHSNQPQHF
NA	NA	TRBV29-1	TRBJ2-2	TGCAGCGCTCGTCCGGGGTATTACACCGGGGAGCTGTTTTTT	CSARPGYYTGELFF
TRBD2	NA	TRBV5-4	TRBJ2-1	TGTGCCAGCAGCACACCAACTAGCGGCACCTACAATGAGCAGTTCTTC	CASSTPTSGTYNEQFF
TRBD1	NA	TRBV2	TRBJ2-7	TGTGCCAGCAGTGGTGTGAGGGGGCGTTTCGAGCAGTACTTC	CASSGVRGRFEQYF
NA	NA	TRBV2	TRBJ1-1	TGTGCCAGCAGGCCCCAAGGGGCAGGCGGTGAAGCTTTCTTT	CASRPQGAGGEAFF
TRBD1	NA	TRBV15	TRBJ2-2	TGTGCCACCAGCAGAGGAGGGACAGCGAACACCGGGGAGCTGTTTTTT	CATSRGGTANTGELFF
TRBD1	NA	TRBV2	TRBJ2-1	TGTGCCAGCAGGGATAACAGGGGAAGGAGCAATGAGCAGTTCTTC	CASRDNRGRSNEQFF
TRBD2	NA	TRBV5-7	TRBJ2-3	TGTGCCAGCACAACTGGGAGCGGGGGGCGGTCAGATACGCAGTATTTT	CASTTGSGGRSDTQYF
TRBD2	NA	TRBV28	TRBJ2-3	TGTGCCAGCAGTTTCGAGGGGCTAGCGGGAGGATCGGAGACAGATACGCAGTATTTT	CASSFEGLAGGSETDTQYF
NA	NA	TRBV5-4	TRBJ1-4	TGTGCCAGCAGCTCCAGGGAATTCCCAACTAATGAAAAACTGTTTTTT	CASSSREFPTNEKLFF
TRBD2	NA	TRBV30	TRBJ2-1	TGTGCCTGGAGTGCCCGGCGGACTAGCGGGGGGCCGGGCGAGCAGTTCTTC	CAWSARRTSGGPGEQFF